The rows below give T cell receptor beta chains drawn from one sample of a study of PD-L1 blockade in urothelial cancer. The data were produced by immunoSEQ multiplex PCR, yet TCRdb's version contains in-frame clones alone and is incomplete. The data hold about 51,000 clones, with around 88% observed a single time. The specimen comprised PBMCs, sampled around atezolizumab (anti-PD-L1) treatment. These receptors all come from a man in his 60s with urothelial cancer. CDR3s include the opening cysteine and the closing phenylalanine or tryptophan.

j_call	v_call	cdr3_aa
TRBJ2-2	TRBV6-4	CASRVRQGDTGELFF
TRBJ1-1	TRBV11-3	CASSPPDRYYTEAFF
TRBJ2-3	TRBV6-1	CASSAILAGGKDTQYF
TRBJ1-6	TRBV18	CASSPGGGDSPLHF
TRBJ1-2	TRBV28	CASSFRGYGYTF
TRBJ2-3	TRBV6-1	CASTSGGADTQYF
TRBJ2-7	TRBV5-1	CASRPIYREGSREQYF
TRBJ1-1	TRBV4-3	CASSQDRGDTEAFF
TRBJ2-3	TRBV9	CASSVRGGSSDTQYF
TRBJ1-3	TRBV10-3	CASGGSGNTIYF
TRBJ1-6	TRBV11-2	CASSTQLRVRNSPLHF
TRBJ2-5	TRBV30	CAWSVPPGGVQETQYF
TRBJ2-1	TRBV15	CATSRDQGTSGFMVGDEQFF
TRBJ1-2	TRBV7-9	CASHWTGGGGGYTF
TRBJ2-7	TRBV18	CASSPPAGANNEQYF
TRBJ2-7	TRBV19	CASSIGLAGYEQYF
TRBJ2-1	TRBV28	CASRPGTVYNEQFF
TRBJ1-5	TRBV5-1	CASSLSAGGGQPQHF
TRBJ2-2	TRBV11-3	CASSHRDRNTGELFF
TRBJ1-2	TRBV18	CASSPGVRSGQRDGYTF
TRBJ1-5	TRBV7-8	CASSLGATGSGNQPQHF
TRBJ1-5	TRBV19	CASSIYGALSNQPQHF
TRBJ2-1	TRBV9	CASSPKTGFGSYNEQFF
TRBJ2-7	TRBV5-5	CASSLVYNEQYF